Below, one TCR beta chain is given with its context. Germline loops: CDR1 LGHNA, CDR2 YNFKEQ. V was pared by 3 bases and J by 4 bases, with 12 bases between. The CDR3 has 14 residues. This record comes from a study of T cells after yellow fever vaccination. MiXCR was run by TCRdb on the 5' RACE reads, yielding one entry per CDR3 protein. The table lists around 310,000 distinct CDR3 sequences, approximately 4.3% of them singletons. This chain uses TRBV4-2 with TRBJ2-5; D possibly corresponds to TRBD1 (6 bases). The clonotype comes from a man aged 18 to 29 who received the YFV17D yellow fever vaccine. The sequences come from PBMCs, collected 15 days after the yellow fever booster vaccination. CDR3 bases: TGTGCCAGCAGCCAGAATGGGGGCACAGAGACCCAGTACTTC. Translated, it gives CASSQNGGTETQYF.